This section outlines one T cell receptor beta chain sequence together with its context. What it binds is not known. This entry comes from a study of a mutant IDH1 vaccine in newly diagnosed glioma. Overall study: Initiation of the vaccine course occurred 4-6 weeks after radiotherapy alone, or alongside temozolomide cycles. Antecedent treatment encompassed radiotherapy, temozolomide, or their combination; the majority received both. Visit V12 was scheduled at week 35 and visit V13 at week 47. Study-wide points: No link was apparently found between pseudoprogression and changes in top peripheral T cell clonotypes.

Here immunoSEQ multiplex PCR was the method, and the copy in TCRdb shows in-frame clones only, minus some. The sample has 50,000 to 75,000 clones, 60% to 75% seen once. Time point noted: week 35, safety follow-up. Every vaccine dose comprised 300 ug of mutant IDH1 20-mer peptide plus topical imiquimod. CDR3 length: 12 amino acids. Germline lookup yields CDR1 SGHAT and CDR2 FQNNGV. Deletions cut 5 bases from V and 5 bases from J, with 10 bases between. The V and J genes are TRBV11-2 and TRBJ2-7, with a tentative D call TRBD2 (6 bases). This sequence was found in a man between 50 and 59 years old with glioma. The specimen was PBMCs, collected from a glioma patient whose treatment included an IDH1 peptide vaccine. The CDR3 DNA follows: TGTGCCAGCAGCGGGGGGAAGAACGAGCAGTACTTC. It translates to CASSGGKNEQYF.